The clone carrying this TCR beta chain has more than one count but fewer than ten. A much larger clone differs from this one at a single base, so this may be a read error. TCRdb called the 5' RACE reads again in MiXCR, with one record for every CDR3 protein. Among 75,000 to 95,000 distinct CDR3 sequences listed, roughly 16% were seen once. Germline V gene lookup returns CDR1 SEHNR and CDR2 FQNEAQ (reference sequence). The CDR3 totals 13 residues. The sample originates from a study of T-cell memory formation after mild COVID-19. This TCR came from a man aged 18 to 29 who had mild COVID-19 (a few samples of this study predate the infection). Cell type and time point are not known. The chain joins TRBV7-9 to TRBJ2-5; D is uncertain. The sequencing sample was made of PBMCs or a T cell subset sorted from them (not recorded which). In DNA, the CDR3 is TGTGCCAGCGTACTACCGACCCAAGTGACCCAGTACTTC. Amino acid sequence: CASVLPTQVTQYF.